This paragraph covers one T cell receptor (beta chain) sequence. This entry comes from a study of blood T cell repertoires in COVID-19. J lost 8 bases, V lost 5 bases, and 9 bases had no gene match. The length of the CDR3 is 15 residues. The germline CDR1 and CDR2 sequences are LGHNA and YSLEER. As originally analysed: By means of reference gene primer amplification, nucleated cell counts were estimated. Produced via immunoSEQ multiplex PCR; TCRdb's table is partial and in-frame only. V and J calls plus clone size are reproduced from that table; the DNA served to infer D and trimming. The table lists about 210,000 clones, 83% of them singletons.

The TCR sequence derives from a woman in her thirties or forties with active or convalescent COVID-19. The sample comprised peripheral blood. V gene TRBV4-3 combines with J gene TRBJ2-1; 10 bases match TRBD2. CDR3 in DNA: TGCGCCAGCAGCATACTACTAGCGGGGCTGGATGAGCAGTTCTTC. It is translated as CASSILLAGLDEQFF.